This T cell receptor beta chain was sequenced during a study of Graves' ophthalmopathy and Graves' hyperthyroidism. About the research overall: Peripheral blood was gathered at first diagnosis, ahead of any treatment whatsoever. Study-wide results and limits: With 65% to 71% sensitivity and approximately 72% specificity, the model predicted ophthalmopathy progression. Most thyroid-expanded clonotypes exceeding 0.001 frequency were also found in blood.

Remarks on this clonotype: Its antigen remains unknown.

Amplification of TCR beta CDR3 regions used RNA transcripts. In the first round, RT-PCR was carried out with HTBI primers, and a multiplex PCR formed the second round. TCRdb ran MiXCR on the multiplex PCR reads and lists one entry per CDR3 protein. The profile shows a few hundred thousand distinct CDR3 sequences, roughly 14% of them singletons. Germline lookup yields CDR1 KGHDR and CDR2 SFDVKD. V trimming: 4 bases; J trimming: 5 bases; junction bases outside the gene matches: 11. The CDR3 covers 16 residues. Researchers classed hyperthyroidism as stable given no ophthalmopathy within 18 months of follow-up.

Sequencing was performed on peripheral blood. The chain uses TRBV24-1 and TRBJ2-5, with 8 bases matching TRBD1. The TCR sequence derives from a woman aged 18-29 years with stable Graves' hyperthyroidism. CDR3 nucleotides: TGTGCCACCAGTGAGCCGACAGGGGAAGCTAGGGAGACCCAGTACTTC. It is translated as CATSEPTGEARETQYF.